These 21 T cell receptor beta chains were sequenced from one sample in a study of CD8+ T cells in alopecia areata. Extracted RNA was reverse transcribed, and the resulting cDNA served as sequencing template. Sequencing was performed with immunoSEQ multiplex PCR; in TCRdb, only in-frame clones are kept and a portion is missing. The sample holds roughly 150,000 clones, about 53% seen once. The input for sequencing was CD8+ T cells sorted from blood, taken at week 0. The receptors stem from a human donor with alopecia areata.

The rearrangement joins TRBV7-9 to TRBJ1-2; D gene ambiguous. The V gene lost 6 bases and the J gene lost 6 bases, with 8 bases spanning the gap. This CDR3 has 11 residues. Germline V lookup: CDR1 SEHNR, CDR2 FQNEAQ (reference sequence). The CDR3 reads CASSWRDGYTF. CDR3 sequence (DNA): TGTGCCAGCAGTTGGAGGGATGGCTACACCTTC.

This chain joins TRBV9 and TRBJ2-7; TRBD2 aligns across 11 bases. This CDR3 contains 16 residues. The J segment lost 3 bases and the V segment lost 0 bases, leaving 5 bases of the junction unmatched. Germline values: CDR1 SGDLS, CDR2 YYNGEE. In DNA form, the CDR3 reads TGTGCCAGCAGCGTAGGAGCTAGCGGGGGGTTCTACGAGCAGTACTTC. Translation: CASSVGASGGFYEQYF.

The chain has TRBV29-1 and TRBJ2-2; no clear D. The CDR3 runs 12 residues. Germline V gene sequence: CDR1 SQVTM, CDR2 ANQGSEA. V was shortened by 5 bases and J by 3 bases, with 7 bases between the two germline ends. The CDR3 loop is CSVRRYTGELFF. CDR3 in DNA: TGCAGCGTTCGCAGGTACACCGGGGAGCTGTTTTTT.

The chain recombines TRBV19 with TRBJ1-6, with 8 bases that match TRBD1. The germline V gene has CDR1 LNHDA and CDR2 SQIVND (reference sequence). This CDR3 has 15 residues. V shed 7 bases, J shed 7 bases, and the junction held 9 bases outside the gene matches. The CDR3: CASNLGQAGNSPLHF. CDR3 DNA sequence: TGTGCCAGTAACCTGGGACAGGCGGGGAATTCACCCCTCCACTTT.

V gene TRBV5-1 combines with J gene TRBJ2-7; 7 bases agree with TRBD1. Losses at the gene ends were 4 bases for V and 1 base for J; bases not matched to a gene: 5. CDR1 is SGHRS and CDR2 is YFSETQ in the germline V gene. The CDR3 is made up of 14 amino acids. This CDR3 is CASSLRDSSYEQYF. CDR3 DNA sequence: TGCGCCAGCAGCCTCCGGGACAGTTCCTACGAGCAGTACTTC.

This clone was counted between two and nine times. CDR3 nucleotides: TGTGCTAGTGGCCCTCGGGTAGATACGCAGTATTTT. This gives the protein CASGPRVDTQYF. The rearrangement uses TRBV12-5 and TRBJ2-3; D is undetermined. Deletions cut 6 bases from V and 5 bases from J, with 9 bases between. CDR3 length: 12 residues. Per germline, CDR1 LGHNT and CDR2 FRNRAP.

The rearrangement uses TRBV30 and TRBJ1-1, with no clear D. Between the trimmed V and J ends, which lost 5 bases and 0 bases, there was a span of 13 bases. Germline V lookup: CDR1 GTSNPN, CDR2 SVGIG (reference sequence). This CDR3 has 14 residues. The chain's CDR3 is CAWYQSGVNTEAFF. The CDR3 DNA is TGTGCCTGGTACCAGTCTGGGGTGAACACTGAAGCTTTCTTT. Together with reference TRBV30 and TRBJ1-1, the CDR3 gives the full variable domain: SQTIHQWPATLVQPVGSPLSLECTVEGTSNPNLYWYRQAAGRGLQLLFYSVGIGQISSEVPQNLSASRPQDRQFILSSKKLLLSDSGFYLCAWYQSGVNTEAFFGQGTRLTVV.

A few counts support this clone. The chain recombines TRBV29-1 with TRBJ1-4; D is unclear. The germline gives CDR1 SQVTM, CDR2 ANQGSEA. Trimming pared 3 bases from V and 6 bases from J, leaving 14 bases between. The CDR3 has 14 residues. The CDR3 DNA reads TGCAGCGTTGAGCGGGAAAGCAGCCATGAAAAACTGTTTTTT. Translating it yields CSVERESSHEKLFF.

The chain is built from TRBV12-5 and TRBJ2-3; the D is unclear. Deletions cut 0 bases from V and 3 bases from J, with 7 bases between. The CDR3 is 14 residues long. CDR1 and CDR2 from the germline V gene are LGHNT and FRNRAP. The CDR3 here is CASGLVDETDTQYF. CDR3 DNA sequence: TGTGCTAGTGGTTTGGTCGACGAGACAGATACGCAGTATTTT.

The J gene is TRBJ2-7, the V gene TRBV2; no firm D call. CDR1 is SNHLY, CDR2 FYNNEI, per germline. The V end was cut by 7 bases, the J end by 5 bases, with 12 bases between. The CDR3 is 12 residues long. CDR3 region: CASTLGRNEQYF. CDR3 bases: TGTGCCAGCACGTTGGGAAGGAACGAGCAGTACTTC.

This sequence joins TRBV7-9 and TRBJ1-6; D is possibly TRBD1 (6 bases). CDR3 length: 12 amino acids. Trimming stripped 5 bases from V and 14 bases from J, with 13 bases between. Germline assignment: CDR1 SEHNR and CDR2 FQNEAQ (reference sequence). CDR3 DNA sequence: TGTGCCAGCAGCGTACCTACAGGGTCCCTCCACTTT. Translation: CASSVPTGSLHF.

This rearrangement joins TRBV27 to TRBJ1-4; no reliable D call. Germline values: CDR1 MNHEY, CDR2 SMNVEV (reference sequence). V was trimmed by 2 bases and J by 0 bases, leaving 13 bases between them. The CDR3 consists of 17 residues. This CDR3 is CASSLAQNSATNEKLFF. The CDR3 nucleotides read TGTGCCAGCAGTTTAGCGCAGAACTCAGCAACTAATGAAAAACTGTTTTTT.

This sequence joins TRBV25-1 and TRBJ1-1; D remains ambiguous. V lost 1 base to trimming and J lost 4 bases, with 7 bases between them. Germline V CDR1 and CDR2: MGHDK, SYGVNS. The CDR3 is made up of 13 amino acids. CDR3 coding DNA: TGTGCCAGCAGTGAATGGGGAGGCACTGAAGCTTTCTTT. Amino acid sequence: CASSEWGGTEAFF.

This clone was found a few times. The chain uses TRBV4-3 and TRBJ2-3; D gene uncertain. There are 14 residues in the CDR3. The V end was cut by 4 bases, the J end by 3 bases, with 11 bases between. From germline, CDR1 is LGHNA and CDR2 YSLEER. CDR3 loop: CASSPVLETDTQYF. The CDR3 bases are TGCGCCAGCAGCCCGGTATTAGAGACAGATACGCAGTATTTT.

The chain couples TRBV13 to TRBJ2-1, with 13 bases aligning to TRBD2. Germline lookup yields CDR1 PRHDT and CDR2 FYEKMQ (reference sequence). V was pared by 5 bases and J by 8 bases, with 6 bases of the junction left unmatched. The CDR3 extends over 15 amino acids. CDR3 residues: CASSRTSGGADEQFF. Here the CDR3 DNA reads TGTGCCAGCAGCCGTACTAGCGGGGGGGCAGATGAGCAGTTCTTC.

The CDR3 nucleotides are TGTGCCACCAGCCCCGGGACTAGCGTCCCAGATACGCAGTATTTT. Translated: CATSPGTSVPDTQYF. The chain uses TRBV15 and TRBJ2-3, with TRBD2 identical over 10 bases. CDR3 length: 15 residues. J gave up 4 bases and V 5 bases, and 6 bases lay outside the gene matches. Germline values: CDR1 LNHNV, CDR2 YYDKDF (reference sequence). Combining the CDR3 with reference TRBV15 and TRBJ2-3 gives the whole variable domain DAMVIQNPRYQVTQFGKPVTLSCSQTLNHNVMYWYQQKSSQAPKLLFHYYDKDFNNEADTPDNFQSRRPNTSFCFLDIRSPGLGDTAMYLCATSPGTSVPDTQYFGPGTRLTVL.

This clone has a handful of counts. V usage is TRBV4-3 and J usage is TRBJ1-2, with a tentative D call TRBD1 (5 bases). Germline V lookup: CDR1 LGHNA, CDR2 YSLEER. V lost 0 bases and J 8 bases, leaving 13 bases between the germline ends. There are 14 residues in the CDR3. The CDR3 DNA is TGCGCCAGCAGCCAAGACAGGGTTCTAGAGGGCTACACCTTC. Residues: CASSQDRVLEGYTF.

The J gene is TRBJ2-1, the V gene TRBV7-9; D not resolved. The CDR3 contains 11 residues. Per the germline V gene, CDR1 is SEHNR and CDR2 is FQNEAQ (reference sequence). The V end lost 3 bases, the J end lost 10 bases, and 7 bases lay between the germline ends. The CDR3 is CASSFEPEQFF. DNA for the CDR3: TGTGCCAGCAGCTTTGAGCCGGAGCAGTTCTTC.

The chain has TRBV6-5 and TRBJ1-2; 7 bases line up with TRBD1. Germline loops: CDR1 MNHEY, CDR2 SVGAGI. The V segment lost 2 bases and the J segment 10 bases; nucleotides outside the gene matches: 7. This CDR3 contains 13 residues. The DNA of the CDR3 is TGTGCCAGCAGTTACCAGGGGGGTGATGCCTACACCTTC. Its translation is CASSYQGGDAYTF.

The rearrangement uses TRBV9 and TRBJ1-2; TRBD1 aligns across 8 bases. Germline-derived CDR1 and CDR2 are SGDLS and YYNGEE. Trimming took 1 base from V and 6 from J; bases not matched to a gene: 2. This CDR3 has 13 amino acids. CDR3 coding DNA: TGTGCCAGCAGCGTATCAGGGGGCGATGGCTACACCTTC. It yields the protein CASSVSGGDGYTF.

A few counts support this clone. The gene calls are TRBV7-8 and TRBJ2-7; TRBD2 matches at 7 bases. Germline V lookup: CDR1 SGHVS, CDR2 FQNEAQ. Trimming took 3 bases from V and 3 from J; bases not matched to a gene: 5. CDR3 length: 14 residues. The DNA for the CDR3 is TGTGCCAGCAGCTTCCTGCGGGGGTTCTACGAGCAGTACTTC. Translated: CASSFLRGFYEQYF.